Below are 22 T cell receptor beta chains sequenced from a single sample in a study of beta chain features in type 1 diabetes. The authors reverse transcribed all of the isolated RNA, so sequencing captured expressed TCRB transcripts. The table came from immunoSEQ multiplex PCR; TCRdb's copy has only in-frame clones and leaves some out. This table holds 200,000 to 250,000 clones, 11% to 15% found once. The sample comprised naive CD4+ T cells from blood. All receptors come from a woman between 40 and 50 years old in good health.

The CDR3 nucleotides read TGTGCCATCTCTCGGGGTTCCTATAATTCACCCCTCCACTTT. Translated: CAISRGSYNSPLHF. The V call is TRBV6-5, the J call TRBJ1-6; no clear D. This CDR3 has 14 amino acids. The germline gives CDR1 MNHEY, CDR2 SVGAGI. With 10 bases removed from V and 1 base from J, the gap between germline ends came to 11 bases.

This clone was counted only a few times. The rearrangement links TRBV5-1 to TRBJ1-2; 8 bases are shared with TRBD1. Germline loops: CDR1 SGHRS, CDR2 YFSETQ. There are 13 residues in the CDR3. V gave up 5 bases and J gave up 6 bases; unmatched junction bases: 6. Here the CDR3 reads CASRSGQVDGYTF. CDR3 nucleotide sequence: TGCGCCAGCAGATCGGGACAGGTGGATGGCTACACCTTC.

This clone was seen more than once but under ten times. This chain uses TRBV29-1 with TRBJ2-7; 15 bases align to TRBD2. The trim removed 7 bases at V and 5 bases at J, leaving 9 bases unmatched. CDR1 is SQVTM and CDR2 is ANQGSEA in the germline V gene. The CDR3 consists of 15 residues. The CDR3 DNA reads as TGCAGCGCGGGACTAGCGGGGGGTGTTGGCCACGAGCAGTACTTC. The encoded protein is CSAGLAGGVGHEQYF.

This chain links TRBV6-1 with TRBJ2-7, with 16 bases fitting TRBD2. V dropped 6 bases and J dropped 2; count of bases not matched to a gene: 1. CDR1 is MNHNS, CDR2 SASEGT, per germline. This CDR3 comprises 15 residues. In DNA, the CDR3 is TGTGCCAGCAGGGGACTAGCGGGGGGGCCCTACGAGCAGTACTTC. It encodes CASRGLAGGPYEQYF.

This clone was found a few times. In DNA form, the CDR3 reads TGTGCCAGCACCGAGACGGGAGCGAACACTGAAGCTTTCTTT. It codes for CASTETGANTEAFF. J is TRBJ1-1 and V is TRBV2; D gene unclear. The length of the CDR3 is 14 residues. Deletions cut 7 bases from V and 1 base from J, with 13 bases between. Germline V lookup: CDR1 SNHLY, CDR2 FYNNEI.

This sequence joins TRBV5-4 and TRBJ2-1; D call uncertain. The CDR3 sequence is 16 residues long. Trimming took off 0 bases at V and 8 bases at J, with 18 bases between the two ends. Germline CDR1 SGHNT, CDR2 YYREEE (reference sequence). CDR3 residues: CASSLDPTRGGYEQFF. CDR3 nucleotides: TGTGCCAGCAGCTTGGACCCAACCCGAGGTGGCTATGAGCAGTTCTTC.

The gene calls are TRBV15 and TRBJ2-5, with D hard to call. V was cut by 0 bases and J by 5 bases, with 13 bases left in between. Looked up from germline, CDR1 is LNHNV and CDR2 is YYDKDF (reference sequence). CDR3 length: 15 residues. CDR3 residues: CATSRDPGSPETQYF. CDR3 sequence (DNA): TGTGCCACCAGCAGAGACCCCGGGTCCCCGGAGACCCAGTACTTC.

The CDR3 DNA sequence: TGTGCCATCAGTGACGCAAGGACTAGCACAGATACGCAGTATTTT. This translates into CAISDARTSTDTQYF. This rearrangement joins TRBV10-3 to TRBJ2-3, with D maybe TRBD2 (5 bases). Between the trimmed V and J ends, which lost 3 bases and 0 bases, there was a span of 10 bases. CDR1 is ENHRY, CDR2 SYGVKD, per germline. The length of the CDR3 is 15 residues.

This clone has only a few counts. The gene calls are TRBV6-6 and TRBJ2-7, with a possible D match to TRBD1 (7 bases). V lost 2 bases and J 3 bases, leaving 14 bases between the germline ends. There are 15 residues in the CDR3. The germline V gene encodes CDR1 MNHNY and CDR2 SVGAGI (reference sequence). Here the CDR3 reads CASSYGGTVLYEQYF. CDR3 DNA sequence: TGTGCCAGCAGTTACGGCGGGACAGTACTCTACGAGCAGTACTTC.

The genes are TRBV11-2 and TRBJ1-2; 7 bases match TRBD1. V shed 6 bases and J 5 bases; nucleotides not matched to a gene: 12. The CDR3 sequence is 15 residues long. CDR1 is SGHAT, CDR2 FQNNGV, per germline. CDR3 DNA sequence: TGTGCCAGCAGAAAACCGGGACAGAGAACGTATGGCTACACCTTC. The encoded protein is CASRKPGQRTYGYTF.

The gene calls are TRBV6-6 and TRBJ2-5; 10 positions match TRBD1. V dropped 2 bases and J dropped 4; count of bases not matched to a gene: 7. The CDR3 is made up of 16 amino acids. The germline gives CDR1 MNHNY, CDR2 SVGAGI (reference sequence). The CDR3 spells CASSYATGTGVETQYF. CDR3 sequence (DNA): TGTGCCAGCAGTTACGCGACCGGGACAGGGGTAGAGACCCAGTACTTC.

The chain links TRBV19 to TRBJ2-5, with 7 positions matching TRBD2. The V gene end was trimmed by 4 bases and the J gene end by 5 bases; junction bases not matched to a gene: 4. The germline V gene has CDR1 LNHDA and CDR2 SQIVND (reference sequence). The length of the CDR3 is 13 residues. The CDR3 sequence: CASSSLAVETQYF. For the CDR3, the DNA is TGTGCCAGTAGTAGTCTAGCGGTGGAGACCCAGTACTTC.

This sequence joins TRBV18 and TRBJ1-6; possible D gene TRBD1, 5 bases. Trimming pared 2 bases from V and 11 bases from J, leaving 13 bases between. Per germline, CDR1 KGHSH and CDR2 LQKENI. The length of the CDR3 is 14 residues. The CDR3 here is CASSPAEQAAPLHF. CDR3 DNA: TGTGCCAGCTCACCAGCGGAACAGGCGGCACCCCTCCACTTT.

This clone was picked up a small number of times. The rearrangement links TRBV2 to TRBJ1-3; a weak D match, TRBD1 (5 bases). Germline assignment: CDR1 SNHLY and CDR2 FYNNEI. The CDR3 consists of 11 residues. The germline V and J ends were trimmed by 6 bases and 16 bases, with 16 bases remaining between them. The CDR3 here is CASSGGGIGYF. The CDR3 nucleotides read TGTGCCAGCAGCGGCGGGGGGATCGGTTATTTT.

The chain uses TRBV11-2 and TRBJ1-6; weak D call: TRBD1 (6 bases). Looked up from germline, CDR1 is SGHAT and CDR2 is FQNNGV. The CDR3 loop spans 14 amino acids. The germline V and J ends were trimmed by 5 bases and 7 bases, with 12 bases remaining between them. The CDR3 nucleotides read TGTGCCAGCAGCCACGGACAGCCCAATTCACCCCTCCACTTT. Amino acid sequence: CASSHGQPNSPLHF.

The chain carries TRBV11-2 and TRBJ2-1; D uncertain. Germline-derived CDR1 and CDR2 are SGHAT and FQNNGV. CDR3 length: 8 amino acids. The germline V and J ends were trimmed by 5 bases and 16 bases, with 6 bases remaining between them. The CDR3 loop reads CASSPSFF. The CDR3 region has the DNA TGTGCCAGCAGCCCATCCTTCTTC.

This chain joins TRBV5-1 and TRBJ2-5, with 8 positions matching TRBD2. V was pared by 6 bases and J by 5 bases, with 9 bases of the junction left unmatched. The CDR3 has 14 amino acids. Germline V gives CDR1 SGHRS, CDR2 YFSETQ. The CDR3 bases are TGCGCCAGCACCCCCGGGGGGGTTGTGGAGACCCAGTACTTC. Translating gives CASTPGGVVETQYF.

The genes are TRBV6-5 and TRBJ2-5, with D uncertain. The CDR3 totals 14 residues. The V end lost 2 bases, the J end lost 5 bases, and 12 bases lay between the germline ends. Germline CDR1 MNHEY, CDR2 SVGAGI. The chain's CDR3 is CASSYRSIGETQYF. The DNA for the CDR3 is TGTGCCAGCAGTTACCGTAGTATCGGGGAGACCCAGTACTTC.

This clone was counted between two and nine times. The J gene is TRBJ2-3, the V gene TRBV19; 9 nucleotides agree with TRBD1. The CDR3 covers 15 residues. The trim removed 5 bases at V and 3 bases at J, leaving 6 bases unmatched. Germline V lookup: CDR1 LNHDA, CDR2 SQIVND (reference sequence). Here the CDR3 DNA reads TGTGCCAGTAGTGAGACAGGGGGTAGTACAGATACGCAGTATTTT. This translates into CASSETGGSTDTQYF.

Here the CDR3 DNA reads TGTGCCAGCAGCCGTAGCCCGTCCTACGAGCAGTACTTC. This gives the protein CASSRSPSYEQYF. The chain joins TRBV7-2 to TRBJ2-7; no reliable D call. V lost 5 bases and J lost 1, with 9 bases in between. The CDR3 contains 13 residues. Germline assignment: CDR1 SGHTA and CDR2 FQGNSA. Full variable domain (missing parts from reference TRBV7-2 and TRBJ2-7): GAGVSQSPSNKVTEKGKDVELRCDPISGHTALYWYRQSLGQGLEFLIYFQGNSAPDKSGLPSDRFSAERTGGSVSTLTIQRTQQEDSAVYLCASSRSPSYEQYFGPGTRLTVT.

This clone came up a few times. This chain uses TRBV11-2 with TRBJ1-5; tentatively, D is TRBD1 (6 bases). The CDR3 runs 15 residues. Trimming pared 2 bases from V and 7 bases from J, leaving 15 bases between. CDR1 is SGHAT, CDR2 FQNNGV, per germline. The CDR3 DNA sequence: TGTGCCAGCAGCTTAATGGCAGGGGAGACCCAGCCCCAGCATTTT. Amino acid sequence: CASSLMAGETQPQHF.

This chain joins TRBV5-1 and TRBJ2-6; 10 bases are a match to TRBD1. The germline V gene has CDR1 SGHRS and CDR2 YFSETQ. The CDR3 is made up of 17 amino acids. V was clipped by 1 base and J by 0 bases; unmatched bases: 1. The CDR3 is CASSLRTGGSGANVLTF. The CDR3 DNA reads as TGCGCCAGCAGCTTGAGGACAGGGGGCTCTGGGGCCAACGTCCTGACTTTC.